This TCR beta chain was identified in a study of T cell responses to AZD1222 COVID-19 vaccine. Turning to the study itself: Investigators merged groups given second doses at roughly 4 or roughly 12 weeks.

The study's findings and limits: Spike was spanned by vaccine-associated CD4 TCRs, with dominance at 160-218 and 743-854.

Germline-derived CDR1 and CDR2 are MRHNA and SNTAGT. This CDR3 region has 16 residues. The V end was cut by 1 base, the J end by 1 base, with 12 bases between. Comments on this clone: The antigen remains unidentified.

TCRdb's table, derived via immunoSEQ multiplex PCR, lists solely in-frame clones and lacks some. This sample has 120,000 or so clones, with about nine tenths found just once. The rearrangement links TRBV6-4 to TRBJ2-3; no clear D gene. Sequenced material: peripheral blood, taken on day 0 of AZD1222 vaccination. The TCR originated in an adult in good health. The DNA of the CDR3 is TGTGCCAGCAGTGACTTCCGAGCCCTGGGCACAGATACGCAGTATTTT. Its protein is CASSDFRALGTDTQYF.